Listed here are 23 T cell receptor beta chains from one sample, sequenced in a study of T cell responses to AZD1222 COVID-19 vaccine. Data came from immunoSEQ multiplex PCR; TCRdb stores just in-frame clones and leaves some out. The top ten hold around 21% of the sample, which has about 70,000 clones, 85% seen once. The sequenced sample was peripheral blood, obtained on day 0 of AZD1222 vaccination. The receptors here all came from an adult in good health.

The J gene is TRBJ1-1, the V gene TRBV29-1; TRBD1 might be the D (6 bases). The length of the CDR3 is 13 residues. Germline lookup yields CDR1 SQVTM and CDR2 ANQGSEA. V was clipped by 7 bases and J by 1 base, with 13 bases between them. The CDR3 region is CSGRDIQNTEAFF. The CDR3 DNA sequence: TGCAGCGGCAGGGACATTCAGAACACTGAAGCTTTCTTT. Filled out from reference TRBV29-1 and TRBJ1-1, the complete variable domain reads SAVISQKPSRDICQRGTSLTIQCQVDSQVTMMFWYRQQPGQSLTLIATANQGSEATYESGFVIDKFPISRPNLTFSTLTVSNMSPEDSSIYLCSGRDIQNTEAFFGQGTRLTVV.

V and J are TRBV19 and TRBJ2-7; possible D gene TRBD2, 5 bases. The CDR3 is made up of 15 amino acids. V gave up 4 bases and J gave up 5 bases, with 18 bases separating them. CDR1 is LNHDA and CDR2 is SQIVND in the germline V gene (reference sequence). CDR3 residues: CASSTYDDPGDEQYF. The CDR3 bases are TGTGCCAGTAGTACATATGACGACCCCGGGGACGAGCAGTACTTC.

The J gene is TRBJ1-2, the V gene TRBV5-6; D is perhaps TRBD1 (6 bases). The CDR3 is made up of 15 amino acids. CDR1 SGHDT and CDR2 YYEEEE come from the germline V gene. V was trimmed by 4 bases and J by 5 bases, leaving 18 bases between them. CDR3 nucleotides: TGTGCCAGCAGCCCACAGGGACTTTATGGGTATGGCTACACCTTC. Protein: CASSPQGLYGYGYTF. Full variable domain (outside the CDR3, taken from reference TRBV5-6 and TRBJ1-2): DAGVTQSPTHLIKTRGQQVTLRCSPKSGHDTVSWYQQALGQGPQFIFQYYEEEERQRGNFPDRFSGHQFPNYSSELNVNALLLGDSALYLCASSPQGLYGYGYTFGSGTRLTVV.

This chain joins TRBV3-1 (or the pseudogene TRBV3-2) and TRBJ1-2, with 8 bases lining up with TRBD1. This CDR3 region has 14 residues. V lost 3 bases and J lost 2; bases outside the gene matches: 2. Germline lookup yields CDR1 LGHDT and CDR2 YNNKEL (reference sequence). CDR3: CASSQAGGNYGYTF. The CDR3 DNA follows: TGTGCCAGCAGCCAGGCAGGGGGCAACTATGGCTACACCTTC.

The DNA of the CDR3 is TGCGCCAGCAGCAGTACAGGGACTAGCGGGAACGAGCAGTACTTC. Its protein is CASSSTGTSGNEQYF. The chain couples TRBV5-1 to TRBJ2-7; 13 bases agree with TRBD2. Germline CDR1 reads SGHRS; CDR2 reads YFSETQ. The CDR3 consists of 15 residues. Trimming took 4 bases from V and 5 from J; bases not matched to a gene: 6.

CDR3 amino acids: CASSPGQESYEQYF. DNA for the CDR3: TGTGCCAGCAGCCCGGGACAGGAGAGCTACGAGCAGTACTTC. V usage is TRBV11-1 and J usage is TRBJ2-7; 8 nucleotides line up with TRBD1. The CDR3 is 14 amino acids. V shed 5 bases and J 3 bases; nucleotides not matched to a gene: 6. Per the germline V gene, CDR1 is SGHAT and CDR2 is FQDESV (reference sequence).

This clone was detected only once. V and J are TRBV7-9 and TRBJ2-1; D not resolved. Germline values: CDR1 SEHNR, CDR2 FQNEAQ (reference sequence). The V gene lost 0 bases and the J gene lost 5 bases, with 11 bases spanning the gap. The CDR3 has 15 amino acids. DNA for the CDR3: TGTGCCAGCAGCTTAGCGGGTGGAGCGAACAATGAGCAGTTCTTC. Translated: CASSLAGGANNEQFF.

This chain uses TRBV7-9 with TRBJ2-7, with 7 bases that match TRBD2. CDR3 length: 19 amino acids. Germline assignment: CDR1 SEHNR and CDR2 FQNEAQ (reference sequence). The ends lost 0 bases at V and 2 bases at J; junction bases unmatched: 16. The CDR3 DNA reads as TGTGCCAGCAGCTTAGCGCTGGCTGATCGGGAGGCCGCTGCCTACGAGCAGTACTTC. It translates to CASSLALADREAAAYEQYF.

This chain links TRBV11-2 with TRBJ2-3; unclear D gene. CDR3 length: 14 amino acids. Trimming removed 4 bases at V and 4 bases at J, with 12 bases between. Looked up from germline, CDR1 is SGHAT and CDR2 is FQNNGV. CDR3 DNA: TGTGCCAGCAGCTACAATCCCATCCCAGATACGCAGTATTTT. Amino acids: CASSYNPIPDTQYF.

V gene TRBV5-5 combines with J gene TRBJ1-2; a weak D match, TRBD1 (5 bases). CDR1 and CDR2 from the germline V gene are SGHKS and YYEKEE (reference sequence). V lost 3 bases and J 7 bases, leaving 16 bases between the germline ends. This CDR3 comprises 14 residues. The CDR3 nucleotides are TGTGCCAGCAGCTCCGCAGGGACCGGTCGTGGCTACACCTTC. This gives the protein CASSSAGTGRGYTF.

V usage is TRBV7-9 and J usage is TRBJ1-2; D may be TRBD1 (5 bases). Trimming cost V 7 bases and J 4 bases, with 25 bases left between them. The CDR3 has 17 amino acids. Germline assignment: CDR1 SEHNR and CDR2 FQNEAQ (reference sequence). The CDR3 here is CASTQRGHRGLFYGYTF. Written as DNA, the CDR3 is TGTGCCAGCACCCAAAGAGGTCATAGGGGTCTCTTCTATGGCTACACCTTC.

This sequence joins TRBV7-3 and TRBJ2-3, with 9 bases fitting TRBD2. Germline CDR1 reads SGHTA; CDR2 reads FQGTGA. The CDR3 consists of 16 residues. With V trimmed by 0 bases and J by 4 bases, 5 bases remained unmatched. The CDR3 sequence is CASSLTSGGLSDTQYF. In DNA, the CDR3 is TGTGCCAGCAGCTTAACTAGCGGGGGACTTTCAGATACGCAGTATTTT.

The chain is built from TRBV5-4 and TRBJ1-1; 7 nucleotides match TRBD1. The V gene's germline CDR1 is SGHNT and CDR2 YYREEE (reference sequence). Trimming at V came to 2 bases and at J to 7 bases, leaving 5 bases not matched to a gene. CDR3 length equals 13 residues. CDR3 amino acids: CASSFPGQYEAFF. CDR3 in DNA: TGTGCCAGCAGCTTCCCGGGACAGTATGAAGCTTTCTTT.

As DNA, the CDR3 is TGTGCCAGCAGCCCTAAGACAGGGGGCTTAGCCAAAAACATTCAGTACTTC. Translated: CASSPKTGGLAKNIQYF. V and J are TRBV11-2 and TRBJ2-4; 10 bases match TRBD1. Germline CDR1 is SGHAT and CDR2 is FQNNGV. J gave up 0 bases and V 5 bases, and 7 bases lay outside the gene matches. This CDR3 spans 17 amino acids.

The V call is TRBV7-9, the J call TRBJ1-2; 7 nucleotides line up with TRBD1. In germline, CDR1 is SEHNR, CDR2 FQNEAQ (reference sequence). The CDR3 runs to 14 residues. The ends lost 5 bases at V and 4 bases at J; junction bases unmatched: 7. The CDR3 here is CASSTPAGGYGYTF. CDR3 DNA sequence: TGTGCCAGCAGCACCCCGGCAGGGGGCTATGGCTACACCTTC.

In DNA form, the CDR3 reads TGTGCCAGCAGACCCCTAGTATGGGGGGCTGGCACTGAAGCTTTCTTT. It specifies CASRPLVWGAGTEAFF. This chain links TRBV27 with TRBJ1-1; D perhaps matches TRBD1 (6 bases). Looked up from germline, CDR1 is MNHEY and CDR2 is SMNVEV (reference sequence). CDR3 length: 16 amino acids. Trimming removed 6 bases from V and 4 bases from J, with 21 bases in between.

This chain connects TRBV2 to TRBJ1-2, with TRBD1 matching over 7 bases. V dropped 7 bases and J dropped 8; count of bases not matched to a gene: 10. Germline V gene data show CDR1 as SNHLY and CDR2 as FYNNEI. This CDR3 spans 13 amino acids. The CDR3 DNA reads as TGTGCCAGCAAACCCCGGGACAGTATCGGCTACACCTTC. Translation: CASKPRDSIGYTF.

This chain links TRBV2 with TRBJ1-6; D is possibly TRBD1 (6 bases). CDR1 is SNHLY and CDR2 is FYNNEI in the germline V gene. The CDR3 has 13 residues. V was cut by 6 bases and J by 8 bases, with 11 bases left in between. CDR3 sequence (DNA): TGTGCCAGCAGCGTAGGGGGGTATTCACCCCTCCACTTT. It is translated as CASSVGGYSPLHF.

This clone was detected a few times. The CDR3 region is CASSSLTEATYGYTF. The CDR3 DNA reads TGTGCCAGCAGCTCCCTGACAGAGGCAACCTATGGCTACACCTTC. The chain is built from TRBV5-5 and TRBJ1-2, with D possibly being TRBD1 (5 bases). Trimming cost V 3 bases and J 4 bases, with 16 bases left between them. This CDR3 is built from 15 residues. The germline V gene encodes CDR1 SGHKS and CDR2 YYEKEE (reference sequence).

The chain employs TRBV5-1 and TRBJ1-2; 7 bases match TRBD1. The CDR3 runs to 17 residues. Germline CDR1 and CDR2: SGHRS and YFSETQ. The V gene end was trimmed by 5 bases and the J gene end by 0 bases; junction bases not matched to a gene: 13. The CDR3 sequence: CASSPEGTDATNYGYTF. DNA of the CDR3: TGCGCCAGCAGTCCAGAGGGGACAGACGCTACTAACTATGGCTACACCTTC.

The V call is TRBV6-5, the J call TRBJ2-1, with D perhaps TRBD2 (6 bases). Trimming cost V 2 bases and J 6 bases, with 11 bases left between them. Germline CDR1 and CDR2: MNHEY and SVGAGI. This CDR3 has 14 residues. The CDR3 protein is CASSYVVGGNEQFF. DNA of the CDR3: TGTGCCAGCAGTTACGTGGTGGGAGGCAATGAGCAGTTCTTC.

This clone was seen just once. The chain carries TRBV10-1 and TRBJ2-7; possibly TRBD2 for D (6 bases). CDR1 and CDR2 from the germline V gene are WNHNN and SYGVQD (reference sequence). This CDR3 region has 15 residues. V dropped 1 base and J dropped 1 base, with 11 bases sitting between them. CDR3 DNA sequence: TGCGCCAGCAGTGAGTACCGGGGGTCATCCTACGAGCAGTACTTC. It codes for CASSEYRGSSYEQYF.

This clone appeared a single time. The V call is TRBV10-3, the J call TRBJ1-1, with 7 bases aligning to TRBD1. The length of the CDR3 is 16 residues. J gave up 1 base and V 0 bases, and 5 bases lay outside the gene matches. Germline V lookup: CDR1 ENHRY, CDR2 SYGVKD. CDR3 residues: CAISESAGTENTEAFF. CDR3 in DNA: TGTGCCATCAGTGAGTCTGCCGGGACAGAGAACACTGAAGCTTTCTTT.